This T cell receptor (beta chain) comes out of a study of T cells of healthy individuals. V was clipped by 3 bases and J by 0 bases; unmatched bases: 8. Germline V gives CDR1 SGHAT, CDR2 FQNNGV. The CDR3 loop spans 17 amino acids. This clonotype was counted many times. TCRdb reanalysed the 5' RACE reads using MiXCR and keeps one entry per CDR3 protein. The sample records under 70,000 distinct CDR3 sequences, roughly 14% being singletons. The sequence was obtained from a human donor in good health. J is TRBJ2-3 and V is TRBV11-2; the match to TRBD1 covers 8 bases. The CDR3 reads CASSFHRGSRSTDTQYF. The CDR3 nucleotides are TGTGCCAGCAGCTTTCACAGGGGGTCCCGGAGCACAGATACGCAGTATTTT.